Shown below are 25 T cell receptor beta chains from a single sample sequenced in a study of CD8+CD57+ T cells in acquired aplastic anemia. For CDR3 and TCR beta VDJ profiling, genomic DNA was the template used. TCRdb reanalysed the reads using MiXCR and keeps one entry per CDR3 protein. The sample records 200,000 to 300,000 distinct CDR3 sequences, around 82% being singletons. Patients who underwent sequencing had shown CD8+CD57+ cell expansion by flow cytometry. Input material: sorted CD4+, CD8+, or CD8+CD57+ T cells (not recorded which) from PBMCs. These receptors originate from a human donor with aplastic anemia.

CDR3 nucleotide sequence: TGTGCCAGCAGCTTAGGGGAGGCGCAGGGGGCAGGTGAAAAACTGTTTTTT. The encoded protein is CASSLGEAQGAGEKLFF. The gene calls are TRBV11-1 and TRBJ1-4; 8 bases fit TRBD1. The CDR3 spans 17 residues. Trimming removed 1 base from V and 7 bases from J; junction bases left unmatched: 11. The V gene's germline CDR1 is SGHAT and CDR2 FQDESV (reference sequence).

V and J are TRBV9 and TRBJ2-3; D possibly corresponds to TRBD1 (5 bases). This CDR3 is built from 13 residues. V lost 0 bases and J 11 bases, leaving 13 bases between the germline ends. CDR1 SGDLS and CDR2 YYNGEE come from the germline V gene. The CDR3 protein is CASSVGGKEQQYF. CDR3 nucleotides: TGTGCCAGCAGCGTAGGGGGCAAAGAGCAGCAGTATTTT.

This rearrangement joins TRBV7-9 to TRBJ2-3, with D unresolved. Germline loops: CDR1 SEHNR, CDR2 FQNEAQ (reference sequence). The length of the CDR3 is 14 residues. V was clipped by 3 bases and J by 13 bases, with 20 bases between them. CDR3 sequence: CASSFERGAGTEYF. In DNA form, the CDR3 reads TGTGCCAGCAGCTTTGAAAGAGGTGCCGGTACCGAGTATTTT.

This clonotype was counted many times. V is TRBV7-8 and J is TRBJ2-7; the D gene is possibly TRBD2 (5 bases). There are 12 residues in the CDR3. V was cut by 3 bases and J by 4 bases, with 7 bases left in between. CDR1 is SGHVS, CDR2 FQNEAQ, per germline. The DNA for the CDR3 is TGTGCCAGCAGCTTGGGGAGTTACGAGCAGTACTTC. Residues: CASSLGSYEQYF.

About this clonotype: One end of the junction fails to match germline, which may point to a read error. The chain has TRBV7-9 and TRBJ2-7; the match to TRBD2 covers 10 bases. This CDR3 spans 14 amino acids. From germline, CDR1 is SEHNR and CDR2 FQNEAQ (reference sequence). The CDR3, as DNA: TGTGCCAGCAGCTTTCAAAGAAGCGGGGGGGACGATGACTTC. Its protein is CASSFQRSGGDDDF.

In regard to this clonotype: The missing conserved phenylalanine or tryptophan at the end of this CDR3 makes a read error likely. The DNA is omitted, as the CDR3 cannot be located on it reliably, and the CDR3 follows TCRdb's listing. The rearrangement uses TRBV9 and TRBJ2-1. The germline V gene encodes CDR1 SGDLS and CDR2 YYNGEE. The CDR3 region is 13 residues in length, termini included. CDR3 residues: CASRGAGNLQYFV.

Concerning this clonotype itself: One end of the junction does not line up with germline, which may come from a read error. This chain links TRBV7-3 with TRBJ2-2; 7 bases agree with TRBD2. CDR3 size: 12 residues. Germline V gene sequence: CDR1 SGHTA, CDR2 FQGTGA. The CDR3 loop is CASSLVRTGGYF. The DNA of the CDR3 is TGTGCCAGCAGCTTAGTACGGACGGGGGGATATTTC.

This chain joins TRBV2 and TRBJ2-7, with D tentatively TRBD1 or TRBD2 (5 bases each). Germline CDR1 SNHLY, CDR2 FYNNEI. The CDR3 consists of 14 residues. V was clipped by 10 bases and J by 8 bases, with 24 bases between them. This CDR3 reads CATSGRGTDSQQYF. CDR3 sequence (DNA): TGTGCCACCAGCGGCCGGGGCACAGACTCGCAGCAGTACTTC.

This clonotype has only a few counts. The V and J genes are TRBV19 and TRBJ1-2; 7 nucleotides match TRBD1. From germline, CDR1 is LNHDA and CDR2 SQIVND (reference sequence). This CDR3 has 14 residues. Trimming cost V 4 bases and J 5 bases; bases outside gene matches: 7. The CDR3 is CASSTLGTAYGYTF. CDR3 sequence (DNA): TGTGCCAGTAGTACCCTCGGGACAGCTTATGGCTACACCTTC.

This clonotype was counted ten times or more. One end of the junction is discordant with germline, which a read error may explain. The chain carries TRBV9 and TRBJ2-5, with D uncertain. In germline, CDR1 is SGDLS, CDR2 YYNGEE. This CDR3 contains 14 residues. In DNA form, the CDR3 reads TGTGCCAGCAGCGTAGGGTCAGATACGCAGTATTTTTATTTT. Translating it yields CASSVGSDTQYFYF.

This clonotype was observed a handful of times. The rearrangement joins TRBV7-8 to TRBJ1-1, with a tentative D call TRBD1 (5 bases). Germline V gene data show CDR1 as SGHVS and CDR2 as FQNEAQ. V lost 5 bases to trimming and J lost 9 bases, with 22 bases between them. The CDR3 runs 15 residues. Written as DNA, the CDR3 is TGTGCCAGCAGCGGGGTGGGGGGTGCGAACACGCAAGCTTTCTTT. As protein: CASSGVGGANTQAFF. The full variable domain, completed using reference TRBV7-8 and TRBJ1-1, is GAGVSQSPRYKVAKRGQDVALRCDPISGHVSLFWYQQALGQGPEFLTYFQNEAQLDKSGLPSDRFFAERPEGSVSTLKIQRTQQEDSAVYLCASSGVGGANTQAFFGQGTRLTVV.

J is TRBJ2-3 and V is TRBV5-5; 9 bases are shared with TRBD1. CDR1 and CDR2 (germline): SGHKS, YYEKEE (reference sequence). The CDR3 is 15 residues long. V shed 4 bases and J 5 bases; nucleotides not matched to a gene: 8. CDR3 coding DNA: TGTGCCAGCAGCCCCGGGACAGGGAGCGGAGATACGCAGTATTTT. Translating gives CASSPGTGSGDTQYF.

With regard to this clonotype: The conserved phenylalanine or tryptophan normally closing the CDR3 is absent here, so this likely arose from a read error. Because the CDR3's place on the DNA is in doubt, the DNA is left out and the CDR3 is given as listed by TCRdb. V usage is TRBV7-9 and J usage is TRBJ2-1; TRBD1, as called in the table, went unchecked against the DNA. Germline values: CDR1 SEHNR, CDR2 FQNEAQ (reference sequence). The CDR3 region is 13 residues in length, termini included. CDR3 protein: CASQGARVTEHFV.

Here the CDR3 reads CASSSLGTQYF. The CDR3 bases are TGTGCCAGCAGCTCGTTAGGGACCCAGTACTTC. V gene TRBV9 combines with J gene TRBJ2-5; D remains unclear. V was clipped by 4 bases and J by 7 bases, with 8 bases between them. The CDR3 loop spans 11 amino acids. CDR1 and CDR2 from the germline V gene are SGDLS and YYNGEE.

In regard to this clonotype: A read error may produce the germline difference seen at one junction end. The chain carries TRBV7-9 and TRBJ1-6; D remains unclear. Per germline, CDR1 SEHNR and CDR2 FQNEAQ (reference sequence). This CDR3 comprises 13 residues. The CDR3 nucleotides are TGTGCCAGCAGCTTAGGATCTGGGCTCGACCACTTCTTT. This sequence encodes CASSLGSGLDHFF.

The chain recombines TRBV7-3 with TRBJ1-6, with a weak D call TRBD1 (5 bases). V lost 2 bases to trimming and J lost 16 bases, with 24 bases between them. The CDR3 is 16 amino acids. Germline lookup yields CDR1 SGHTA and CDR2 FQGTGA. The CDR3 here is CASSLGKRGYYNELHF. CDR3 coding DNA: TGTGCCAGCAGCTTAGGGAAGCGGGGCTATTACAATGAGCTCCACTTT.

The chain joins TRBV7-2 to TRBJ2-7; the D is unclear. The DNA matches TRBJ2-5 better at its end, which makes the J call doubtful. Germline V gene sequence: CDR1 SGHTA, CDR2 FQGNSA. This CDR3 has 14 amino acids. DNA for the CDR3: TGTGCCAGCAGCTCCCATGGGGTCCAAGAGACCCAGTACTTC. This codes for CASSSHGVQETQYF.

This chain links TRBV7-8 with TRBJ2-3, with D maybe TRBD2 (5 bases). The V and J ends lost 0 bases and 5 bases respectively, with 12 bases between them. From germline, CDR1 is SGHVS and CDR2 FQNEAQ. The CDR3 loop spans 15 amino acids. The CDR3 DNA follows: TGTGCCAGCAGCTTAGCGGGAGCTAGGAAAGATACGCAGTATTTT. Translation: CASSLAGARKDTQYF.

This chain joins TRBV9 and TRBJ1-5; tentatively, D is TRBD1 (5 bases). This CDR3 spans 13 amino acids. CDR1 and CDR2 from the germline V gene are SGDLS and YYNGEE. V lost 0 bases to trimming and J lost 7 bases, with 8 bases between them. This CDR3 is CASSVGGRQPQHF. The CDR3 nucleotides read TGTGCCAGCAGCGTAGGGGGACGACAGCCCCAGCATTTT.

The table lists this clonotype with a count of one. J is TRBJ1-1 and V is TRBV19; the D gene is possibly TRBD2 (5 bases). The J call is uncertain, as TRBJ2-1 better fits the DNA end. Looked up from germline, CDR1 is LNHDA and CDR2 is SQIVND (reference sequence). The CDR3 covers 15 residues. CDR3 sequence reads: CASSIASTANTEQFF. The DNA of the CDR3 is TGTGCCAGTAGTATAGCTAGCACAGCCAACACTGAGCAGTTCTTC.

The rearrangement uses TRBV25-1 and TRBJ1-1, with 8 positions matching TRBD1. Germline-derived CDR1 and CDR2 are MGHDK and SYGVNS. J gave up 1 base and V 2 bases, and 0 bases lay outside the gene matches. The CDR3 has 14 residues. This CDR3 reads CASSETGGNTEAFF. CDR3 coding DNA: TGTGCCAGCAGTGAAACAGGGGGGAACACTGAAGCTTTCTTT.

In this sample, this clonotype turned up many times. V usage is TRBV27 and J usage is TRBJ2-7; 7 bases agree with TRBD2. Trimming removed 4 bases from V and 2 bases from J; junction bases left unmatched: 8. Germline V gene sequence: CDR1 MNHEY, CDR2 SMNVEV (reference sequence). There are 15 residues in the CDR3. CDR3: CASSSRRGRPYEQYF. The DNA for the CDR3 is TGTGCCAGCAGTTCAAGGCGGGGGAGGCCCTACGAGCAGTACTTC.

Concerning this clonotype: The CDR3 does not end in the conserved phenylalanine or tryptophan, so this is likely a read error. Because the CDR3's place on the DNA is in doubt, the DNA is left out and the CDR3 is given as listed by TCRdb. V is TRBV7-9 and J is TRBJ1-1; the table gives TRBD1 as D, unverified against the DNA. Counting both end residues, the CDR3 totals 13 amino acids. The germline V gene encodes CDR1 SEHNR and CDR2 FQNEAQ (reference sequence). CDR3 region: CAGQGTRETQYFL.

V and J are TRBV2 and TRBJ2-7; 8 bases map to TRBD1. Per the germline V gene, CDR1 is SNHLY and CDR2 is FYNNEI. The CDR3 extends over 16 amino acids. The CDR3 sequence: CASGTRGQANRRDEHV. The CDR3 region has the DNA TGTGCCAGCGGGACACGGGGACAGGCGAACCGTCGGGACGAGCACGTC.

This clonotype came up a few times. The rearrangement uses TRBV7-3 and TRBJ2-7; D may be TRBD2 (6 bases). Germline V lookup: CDR1 SGHTA, CDR2 FQGTGA. CDR3 length: 18 residues. V lost 6 bases and J lost 4, with 28 bases in between. CDR3 sequence: CASSSHGTWGETQYEQYV. The CDR3 DNA sequence: TGTGCCAGCAGTTCTCACGGGACTTGGGGAGAGACCCAGTACGAGCAGTACGTC.